This entry lists 13 T cell receptor beta chains sequenced from one sample in a study of spatial heterogeneity in lung cancer. Regarding time point: sample taken at primary tumor resection. MiXCR was run by TCRdb on the 5' RACE reads, yielding one entry per CDR3 protein. The top ten clones hold approximately 10% of a sample with 15,000 or so distinct CDR3 sequences, roughly 6.6% of them seen once. Findings of the study overall: Tracking of tumor mutation counts was seen in expanded intratumoral alpha and beta TCR counts.

The antigens of these receptors remain unknown. The input for sequencing was lung tumor tissue, taken at surgery. The receptors derive from a male donor with early-stage non-small cell lung cancer.

In this sample, this clonotype turned up a few times. The chain joins TRBV7-2 to TRBJ2-7; TRBD1 might be the D (6 bases). The CDR3 runs 15 residues. V was pared by 1 base and J by 4 bases, with 14 bases between. Germline lookup yields CDR1 SGHTA and CDR2 FQGNSA. The CDR3 loop reads CASSLVLDRLYEQYF. The DNA of the CDR3 is TGTGCCAGCAGCTTAGTACTGGACAGATTATACGAGCAGTACTTC.

This clonotype qualifies as large. The V gene is TRBV20-1, the J gene TRBJ2-1; 9 nucleotides match TRBD2. Per germline, CDR1 DFQATT and CDR2 SNEGSKA (reference sequence). V shed 7 bases and J 7 bases; nucleotides not matched to a gene: 11. CDR3 length: 14 amino acids. The CDR3 loop reads CSVPEAGGGNEQFF. CDR3 coding DNA: TGCAGTGTTCCCGAGGCGGGGGGGGGAAATGAGCAGTTCTTC.

This clonotype appeared a few times. This chain joins TRBV20-1 and TRBJ2-1, with 8 bases matching TRBD2. Germline CDR1 DFQATT, CDR2 SNEGSKA (reference sequence). J was trimmed by 12 bases and V by 0 bases; bases with no gene match: 7. The CDR3 sequence is 13 residues long. CDR3 amino acids: CSARDLSGGGQFF. The CDR3 DNA sequence: TGCAGTGCTAGAGATCTCAGCGGGGGCGGGCAGTTCTTC.

This clonotype was observed a handful of times. The CDR3 nucleotides read TGCAGTGCTAGGATTGAACCCGGTTCAGAAGCTTTCTTT. Translated: CSARIEPGSEAFF. The chain is built from TRBV20-1 and TRBJ1-1; the D is unclear. Germline V gives CDR1 DFQATT, CDR2 SNEGSKA (reference sequence). The CDR3 sequence is 13 residues long. Trimming removed 3 bases from V and 8 bases from J, with 16 bases in between.

This clonotype was seen repeatedly, ten times or more. The J gene is TRBJ1-5, the V gene TRBV20-1; D unclear. The length of the CDR3 is 14 residues. Trimming pared 5 bases from V and 3 bases from J, leaving 14 bases between. In germline, CDR1 is DFQATT, CDR2 SNEGSKA (reference sequence). CDR3 loop: CSARLAGNNQPQHF. The CDR3 DNA is TGCAGTGCTCGACTAGCCGGGAACAATCAGCCCCAGCATTTT.

This clonotype was seen repeatedly, ten times or more. The chain uses TRBV27 and TRBJ2-4; D not certain. The germline V gene encodes CDR1 MNHEY and CDR2 SMNVEV (reference sequence). The CDR3 is made up of 11 amino acids. V was shortened by 5 bases and J by 8 bases, with 7 bases between the two germline ends. The CDR3 bases are TGTGCCAGCAGTAACAGTTACATTCAGTACTTC. Amino acids: CASSNSYIQYF.

This clonotype was seen many times. The chain links TRBV20-1 to TRBJ1-1; 7 nucleotides match TRBD1. The CDR3 contains 14 residues. CDR1 is DFQATT and CDR2 is SNEGSKA in the germline V gene (reference sequence). The V and J ends lost 1 base and 5 bases, in that order; junction bases with no gene match: 7. The CDR3 region has the DNA TGCAGTGCTAGAGGTGAGGGGGCGCTTACTGAAGCTTTCTTT. This translates into CSARGEGALTEAFF.

This clonotype is judged medium-sized. This chain connects TRBV19 to TRBJ1-1, with 7 bases matching TRBD1. This CDR3 spans 14 amino acids. CDR1 is LNHDA and CDR2 is SQIVND in the germline V gene (reference sequence). V was clipped by 8 bases and J by 1 base; unmatched bases: 7. Here the CDR3 DNA reads TGTGCCAGTGGCAGGGGGGGGGCGAACACTGAAGCTTTCTTT. Encoded protein: CASGRGGANTEAFF.

This clonotype is medium-sized in the sample. This chain uses TRBV12-3 or TRBV12-4 with TRBJ1-5; D gene ambiguous. This CDR3 spans 12 amino acids. With 7 bases removed from V and 5 bases from J, the gap between germline ends came to 9 bases. The CDR3 spells CASTYSHQPQHF. As DNA, the CDR3 is TGTGCCAGCACCTACAGTCATCAGCCCCAGCATTTT.

This clonotype was counted at least ten times. The CDR3 coding sequence is TGTGCCAGCAGCCAAGACCGGGGGCATCTGGGCCTTCTAGAAGCTTTCTTT. This gives the protein CASSQDRGHLGLLEAFF. This chain links TRBV3-1 with TRBJ1-1, with a weak D call TRBD1 (6 bases). The V end was cut by 0 bases, the J end by 8 bases, with 22 bases between. The CDR3 is 17 amino acids. Per the germline V gene, CDR1 is LGHDT and CDR2 is YNNKEL (reference sequence).

This clonotype was recorded many times. The V gene is TRBV13, the J gene TRBJ2-1; perhaps D is TRBD1 or TRBD2 (5 bases each). Trimming stripped 4 bases from V and 7 bases from J, with 11 bases between. This CDR3 comprises 13 residues. CDR1 is PRHDT, CDR2 FYEKMQ, per germline (reference sequence). CDR3 in amino acids: CASSSGTGNEQFF. CDR3 DNA: TGTGCCAGCAGCTCCGGGACGGGGAATGAGCAGTTCTTC.

This clonotype was seen only a few times. V and J are TRBV7-3 and TRBJ2-3; possibly TRBD1 for D (5 bases). The ends were cut back, 1 base at V and 5 bases at J, with 10 bases in the middle. This CDR3 comprises 14 residues. The V gene's germline CDR1 is SGHTA and CDR2 FQGTGA. CDR3 nucleotide sequence: TGTGCCAGCAGCTTAAAGGGGCACAGAGATACGCAGTATTTT. Protein product: CASSLKGHRDTQYF. The complete variable domain, with remaining parts taken from reference TRBV7-3 and TRBJ2-3, reads GAGVSQTPSNKVTEKGKYVELRCDPISGHTALYWYRQSLGQGPEFLIYFQGTGAADDSGLPNDRFFAVRPEGSVSTLKIQRTERGDSAVYLCASSLKGHRDTQYFGPGTRLTVL.

Details on this clonotype: Possible read error: a much larger clone is one base away. It is likely a read error, because the conserved phenylalanine at the end of the CDR3 is missing. It is unclear where the CDR3 begins or ends on the DNA, so no DNA is shown, and the CDR3 is as TCRdb lists it. The chain employs TRBV21-1 and TRBJ2-7; TRBD1 was called by the table and not checked on the DNA. TRBV21-1 is flagged as a pseudogene. The CDR3 has 11 residues if both end residues are counted. CDR3 amino acids: CASSKRQEQYS.